The following is a T cell receptor beta chain sequence with its context. Its antigen remains unidentified. The CDR3 length is 17 residues. Germline values: CDR1 LGHNT, CDR2 FRNRAP. Losses at the gene ends were 5 bases for V and 3 bases for J; bases not matched to a gene: 13. This sample stems from a study of T cells in localized non-small cell lung cancer. General study results and limits: Sequencing covered just one tumor region, so heterogeneity cannot be ruled out. Blood T cell density predicted longer survival; adjacent-lung clonality, shorter. In adjacent lung, a median roughly 60 of the top 100 tumor clones were found. In uninvolved adjacent lung, T cell clonality reached its highest value, exceeding tumor.

Generated by immunoSEQ multiplex PCR, the TCRdb table keeps only in-frame clones and is missing some. The repertoire includes over 40,000 clones, around four fifths of them detected once, and 15% to 20% sits in the top ten. The sample in question was peripheral blood mononuclear cells, obtained before any cancer treatment. The sequence came from a man between 40 and 69 years old with stage III lung adenocarcinoma. The chain carries TRBV12-5 and TRBJ1-5; 7 positions agree with TRBD1. The CDR3 protein is CASGPLRGQEFNQPQHF. The CDR3 nucleotides are TGTGCTAGTGGTCCCCTGCGCGGACAGGAGTTCAATCAGCCCCAGCATTTT.